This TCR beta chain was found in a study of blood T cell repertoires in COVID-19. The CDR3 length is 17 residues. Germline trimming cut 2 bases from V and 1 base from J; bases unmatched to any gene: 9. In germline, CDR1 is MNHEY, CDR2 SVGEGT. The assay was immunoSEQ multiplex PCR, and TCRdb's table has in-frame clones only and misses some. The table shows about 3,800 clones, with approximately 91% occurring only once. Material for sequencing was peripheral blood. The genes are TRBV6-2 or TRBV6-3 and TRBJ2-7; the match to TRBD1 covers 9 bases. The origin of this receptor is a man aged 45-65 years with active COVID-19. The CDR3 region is CASSYPRDRELSYEQYF. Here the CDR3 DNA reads TGTGCCAGCAGTTACCCCAGGGACAGGGAATTATCCTACGAGCAGTACTTC.